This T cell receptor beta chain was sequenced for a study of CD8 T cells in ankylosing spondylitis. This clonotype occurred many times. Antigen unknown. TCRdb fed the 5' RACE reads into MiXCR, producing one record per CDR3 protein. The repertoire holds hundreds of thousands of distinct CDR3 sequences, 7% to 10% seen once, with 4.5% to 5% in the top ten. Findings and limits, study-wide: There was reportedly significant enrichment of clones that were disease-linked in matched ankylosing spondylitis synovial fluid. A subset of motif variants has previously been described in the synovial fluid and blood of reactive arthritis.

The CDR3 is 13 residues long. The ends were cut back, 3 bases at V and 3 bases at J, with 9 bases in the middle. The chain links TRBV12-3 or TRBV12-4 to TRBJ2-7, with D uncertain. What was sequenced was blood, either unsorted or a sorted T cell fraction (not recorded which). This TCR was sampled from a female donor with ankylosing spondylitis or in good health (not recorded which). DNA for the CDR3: TGTGCCAGCAGTTTCGGCCAGATCTACGAGCAGTACTTC. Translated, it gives CASSFGQIYEQYF.